A single T cell receptor beta chain is shown here with its context. Germline lookup yields CDR1 MNHEY and CDR2 SMNVEV (reference sequence). V shed 4 bases and J 10 bases; nucleotides not matched to a gene: 8. This CDR3 spans 16 amino acids. The data belong to a study of T cell changes during pregnancy in multiple sclerosis. Some clones are missing from TCRdb's copy, which holds only in-frame ones; the method was immunoSEQ multiplex PCR. The data contain approximately 100,000 clones, about 90% of them singletons. The material sequenced was peripheral blood, taken after pregnancy. The sequence came from a female donor with multiple sclerosis, enrolled in a pregnancy study. The V gene is TRBV27, the J gene TRBJ2-1; 15 bases align to TRBD2. The CDR3 protein is CASSSRVGTSGREQFF. Written as DNA, the CDR3 is TGTGCCAGCAGTTCCAGGGTGGGGACTAGCGGGAGGGAGCAGTTCTTC.